A single sample is the source of the 8 T cell receptor beta chains below, sequenced in a study of T-cell reconstitution after alpha-beta-depleted transplantation in children. Construction of the TCRbeta library involved unique molecular identifiers. A single record per CDR3 protein comes from TCRdb applying MiXCR to the PCR reads. The table has roughly 200,000 distinct CDR3 sequences, about 7% seen once. This material consisted of PBMCs, taken before TCRalphabeta/CD19-depleted stem cell transplant. The receptors were gathered from a boy aged 2 to 10 with acute lymphoblastic leukemia, due to receive a stem cell transplant.

This clonotype was observed many times. The chain is built from TRBV28 and TRBJ1-2; 9 bases line up with TRBD1. The CDR3 is 17 amino acids. CDR1 and CDR2 from the germline V gene are MDHEN and SYDVKM. V shed 4 bases and J 2 bases; nucleotides not matched to a gene: 11. The CDR3 region has the DNA TGTGCCAGCAGTTCACAGGTACAGGGGGCCCTCAACTATGGCTACACCTTC. Protein product: CASSSQVQGALNYGYTF.

The gene calls are TRBV29-1 and TRBJ1-1; D is unclear. From germline, CDR1 is SQVTM and CDR2 ANQGSEA. The CDR3 runs 12 residues. Between the trimmed V and J ends, which lost 7 bases and 4 bases, there was a span of 13 bases. CDR3 loop: CSARPRGTEAFF. In nucleotides, the CDR3 is TGCAGCGCCCGACCCCGGGGCACTGAAGCTTTCTTT.

The table lists this clonotype with many counts. The J gene is TRBJ2-2, the V gene TRBV6-1; no clear D. Germline V gene sequence: CDR1 MNHNS, CDR2 SASEGT. The CDR3 runs to 10 residues. V lost 7 bases, J lost 9 bases, and 6 bases lay in between. CDR3 protein: CASNDRELFF. The CDR3 bases are TGTGCCAGCAATGACAGGGAGCTGTTTTTT.

This clonotype was found many times. This chain connects TRBV15 to TRBJ2-3, with D possibly being TRBD2 (5 bases). Trimming left V 1 base short and J 2 bases short, with 16 bases between. Germline V lookup: CDR1 LNHNV, CDR2 YYDKDF (reference sequence). CDR3 size: 17 residues. The CDR3 region is CATSRAQRLSNTDTQYF. CDR3 bases: TGTGCCACCAGCAGAGCACAGCGACTATCGAACACAGATACGCAGTATTTT.

The rearrangement joins TRBV7-2 to TRBJ1-2; 11 bases fit TRBD1. V shed 2 bases, J shed 7 bases, and the junction held 3 bases outside the gene matches. CDR1 SGHTA and CDR2 FQGNSA come from the germline V gene. This CDR3 has 14 amino acids. The CDR3 sequence is CASSLIGQGAGYTF. CDR3 DNA sequence: TGTGCCAGCAGCTTAATAGGACAGGGGGCTGGCTACACCTTC.

This clonotype appeared many times. The chain couples TRBV6-2 or TRBV6-3 to TRBJ2-7; D gene uncertain. V was pared by 6 bases and J by 4 bases, with 13 bases between. The CDR3 covers 13 residues. Germline lookup yields CDR1 MNHEY and CDR2 SVGEGT. CDR3 coding DNA: TGTGCCAGCAGAATCGATCGTCGGTACGAGCAGTACTTC. Its translation: CASRIDRRYEQYF.

This clonotype was seen ten or more times. One end of the junction is discordant with germline, which a read error may explain. The V call is TRBV15, the J call TRBJ2-5; D possibly corresponds to TRBD2 (6 bases). CDR1 and CDR2 from the germline V gene are LNHNV and YYDKDF (reference sequence). This CDR3 has 13 amino acids. In DNA, the CDR3 is TGTGCCACCAGCTTAGAGGGAAGGCGGGATCGGTTTTTC. The encoded protein is CATSLEGRRDRFF.

This clonotype has at least ten counts. This chain uses TRBV7-2 with TRBJ1-5; TRBD1 is a possible D gene (6 bases). The germline CDR1 and CDR2 sequences are SGHTA and FQGNSA. The CDR3 is 15 residues long. V was trimmed by 5 bases and J by 3 bases, leaving 14 bases between them. DNA for the CDR3: TGTGCCAGCAGCCCCTACCGGGACACCAATCAGCCCCAGCATTTT. It specifies CASSPYRDTNQPQHF.